This TCR beta chain was sequenced in a study of vaccination effects on CD4 cells after COVID-19. The table came from immunoSEQ multiplex PCR; TCRdb's copy has only in-frame clones and leaves some out. The table has around 20,000 clones, approximately 76% seen once. Overall study findings and caveats: The study found that only 1 of 255 vaccine-induced clones from healthy vaccinees cross-reacted with common cold coronaviruses. Vaccine- and infection-induced clones showed marked clonal contraction late following vaccination.

Remarks on this clone: No antigen is known for it.

CDR1 and CDR2 (germline): LNHDA, SQIVND (reference sequence). The V and J ends lost 2 bases and 3 bases, in that order; junction bases with no gene match: 6. This CDR3 is built from 15 residues. Within the ViraFEST assay, antigen-specific CD4+ T cells underwent expansion with viral peptide pools prior to sequencing. Having been cultured for less than 13 days, the cells underwent CD4+ T cell isolation. As their vaccination, participants received two doses of either BNT162b2 or mRNA-1273. Prior SARS-CoV-2 infection was absent in the vaccine recipients, as shown by negative nucleocapsid antibodies. The material was CD4+ T cells from PBMCs cultured with HCoV-229E spike peptides, obtained after COVID-19 vaccination. The sequence derives from a human donor who received a COVID-19 vaccine. The chain joins TRBV19 to TRBJ1-2; 7 nucleotides line up with TRBD1. In DNA form, the CDR3 reads TGTGCCAGTAGTATATCTACAGGGGCGGACTATGGCTACACCTTC. Protein product: CASSISTGADYGYTF.